This paragraph reports one TCR beta chain. What it binds is not known. The protocol was immunoSEQ multiplex PCR, while the TCRdb copy is restricted to in-frame clones and leaves out a portion. The data contain some 25,000 clones, around 96% of them seen just once; the ten biggest clones take up 0.15% to 0.2%. This record belongs to a study of B cell selection in AIRE deficiency. Study-wide results and caveats: Only around a tenth of around 3,800 shared Treg sequences were patient-specific; about 33% healthy-specific. Shared Treg sequences had shorter CDR3s, biased toward rearrangements with few non-templated insertions.

CDR3 length: 14 amino acids. Germline CDR1 SEHNR, CDR2 FQNEAQ (reference sequence). Trimming pared 4 bases from V and 3 bases from J, leaving 9 bases between. Sorting defined conventional CD4 T cells as CD4+CD127+. The rearrangement uses TRBV7-9 and TRBJ1-4; tentative D call: TRBD1 (6 bases). The source material was CD4+CD127+ conventional T cells sorted from PBMCs. The TCR originated in a human donor in good health. In DNA, the CDR3 is TGTGCCAGCAGCTGGGAGGGGGCTAATGAAAAACTGTTTTTT. Protein sequence: CASSWEGANEKLFF.